The present T cell receptor beta chain was sequenced within a study of OX40 agonist ivuxolimab in advanced cancers. Regarding the study as a whole: On average, a greater number of expanded clones characterised CD8+ T cells relative to CD4+.

The CDR3 is 16 residues long. Germline V gene lookup returns CDR1 SQVTM and CDR2 ANQGSEA. V gave up 4 bases and J gave up 6 bases; unmatched junction bases: 12. Comments on this clone: What it binds is not known.

Using immunoSEQ multiplex PCR, the repertoire was profiled, and TCRdb retains in-frame clones only, with some absent. The sample includes 33,000 or so clones, more than 70% of them seen just once. The sequence derives from an adult with an advanced solid tumor such as melanoma, head and neck, liver or kidney cancer. This sequence joins TRBV29-1 and TRBJ2-1; 10 nucleotides align to TRBD1. The material sequenced was CD4+ or CD8+ T cells sorted from blood, taken in a trial of the OX40 agonist ivuxolimab. CDR3 sequence reads: CSVVGRRDRGSNEQFF. The DNA of the CDR3 is TGCAGCGTTGTAGGGAGGCGGGACAGGGGATCCAATGAGCAGTTCTTC.